Listed below are T cell receptor beta chains from one sample, sequenced in a study of T cell responses to AZD1222 COVID-19 vaccine. The method was immunoSEQ multiplex PCR; TCRdb's version includes in-frame clones alone and lacks a portion of them. There are approximately 140,000 clones in the sample; around 91% occur only once, and 5.2% lies in the top ten. Sequences were derived from peripheral blood, sampled on day 0 of AZD1222 vaccination. The receptors here all came from an adult in good health. CDR3s include the opening cysteine and the closing phenylalanine or tryptophan. A D gene is named only where the DNA matches it firmly. Not all rows give a size; the values are once, few, many and, for expanded clones, a class.

TRBJ2-7 TRBV5-6 NA NA TGTGCCAGCAGTCCTCTGGGAATTTACGAGCAGTACTTC CASSPLGIYEQYF
TRBJ2-5 TRBV5-1 NA NA TGCGCCAGCAGCTGGTCCGGGGACTCAGTACAAGAGACCCAGTACTTC CASSWSGDSVQETQYF
TRBJ1-2 TRBV19 NA NA TGTGCCAGTAGTATAGATTTGAGATATGGCTACACCTTC CASSIDLRYGYTF
TRBJ2-7 TRBV11-2 NA once TGTGCCAGCAGCTTAGCCAGTCCCTACGAGCAGTACTTC CASSLASPYEQYF
TRBJ2-2 TRBV12-3/TRBV12-4 NA NA TGTGCCAGCGGAGTTCACGCCGGGGAGCTGTTTTTT CASGVHAGELFF
TRBJ2-5 TRBV7-2 NA NA TGTGCCAGCAGCTTAGGGGGGGTCCAAGAGACCCAGTACTTC CASSLGGVQETQYF
TRBJ1-2 TRBV19 NA NA TGTGCCAGTAGTTTAGGACAGAGCTATGGCTACACCTTC CASSLGQSYGYTF
TRBJ1-6 TRBV4-1 NA NA TGCGCCAGCAGCCAAGTAGGGACGTTTAATTCACCCCTCCACTTT CASSQVGTFNSPLHF
TRBJ1-3 TRBV5-1 NA NA TGCGCCAGCAAGGCCGACAGTACGGCAGGAAACACCATATATTTT CASKADSTAGNTIYF
TRBJ1-1 TRBV6-2/TRBV6-3 TRBD1 NA TGTGCCAGCAGTGCGACAGGGTGGACTGAAGCTTTCTTT CASSATGWTEAFF
TRBJ1-2 TRBV5-6 NA NA TGTGCCAGCAGCTTAGGAGGCCTCTATGGCTACACCTTC CASSLGGLYGYTF
TRBJ2-1 TRBV6-5 NA NA TGTGCCAGCAGTTACTCCGGGCGGGGTCCCTACAATGAGCAGTTCTTC CASSYSGRGPYNEQFF
TRBJ2-5 TRBV9 NA NA TGTGCCAGCAGCCCCGGGGAGACCCAGTACTTC CASSPGETQYF
TRBJ2-3 TRBV5-5 TRBD2 NA TGTGCCAGCAGCTTAGCGGGGAGCACAGATACGCAGTATTTT CASSLAGSTDTQYF
TRBJ2-5 TRBV5-1 NA once TGCGCCAGCAGCACCCGGGACGCCCAAGAGACCCAGTACTTC CASSTRDAQETQYF
TRBJ2-7 TRBV7-6 TRBD1 NA TGTGCCAGCAGCCGCGAGGGACAGGGAGTCCACGAGCAGTACTTC CASSREGQGVHEQYF
TRBJ1-2 TRBV6-5 TRBD1 NA TGTGCCAGCAGTCGGGACAGGGATGGCTATGGCTACACCTTC CASSRDRDGYGYTF
TRBJ2-5 TRBV6-5 TRBD2 NA TGTGCCAGCAGTTACGGGCCTAGCGGGCTGCAAGAGACCCAGTACTTC CASSYGPSGLQETQYF
TRBJ2-1 TRBV6-5 TRBD1 NA TGTGCCAGCAGACAAGGGACAGGGAACAATGAGCAGTTCTTC CASRQGTGNNEQFF
TRBJ2-4 TRBV9 NA once TGTGCCAGCAGCGTAGGTGGGGACCCCCTCCCCATTCAGTACTTC CASSVGGDPLPIQYF
TRBJ1-1 TRBV19 NA NA TGTGCCAGTAGAATCGACAGGACGGACACTGAAGCTTTCTTT CASRIDRTDTEAFF
TRBJ2-7 TRBV3-1/TRBV3-2 NA NA TGTGCCAGCAGCCCGAGGGGGTGGTACGAGCAGTACTTC CASSPRGWYEQYF
TRBJ1-5 TRBV7-9 TRBD1 NA TGTGCCAGCAGCTTAGAGGGCAGGGGGGGAGGTCAGCCCCAGCATTTT CASSLEGRGGGQPQHF
TRBJ2-7 TRBV6-2/TRBV6-3 TRBD2 NA TGTGCCAGCAGTTACTGGCCCGCCGGGACTAGCAGTTCCTACGAGCAGTACTTC CASSYWPAGTSSSYEQYF
TRBJ2-7 TRBV5-1 NA NA TGCGCCAGCAGCTCCCATAGCGGAAAGAACTCCTACGAGCAGTACTTC CASSSHSGKNSYEQYF
TRBJ2-7 TRBV21-1 NA NA TGTGCCAGCAGCCCGCCGGACCTGGGAGTCTACGAGCAGTACTTC CASSPPDLGVYEQYF
TRBJ1-2 TRBV27 NA NA TGTGCCAGTCTACCAATCGGGACGGCCTATGGCTACACCTTC CASLPIGTAYGYTF
TRBJ1-2 TRBV6-6 NA NA TGTGCCAGCAGTTACTCTGCTGACAGGCTCTATGGCTACACCTTC CASSYSADRLYGYTF
TRBJ2-1 TRBV4-1 TRBD2 NA TGCGCCAGCAGCCTCACCGGGACTAGCGTCAATGAGCAGTTCTTC CASSLTGTSVNEQFF
TRBJ2-3 TRBV7-2 NA NA TGTGCCAGCAGCTTTAGCCGGACTAGCACAGATACGCAGTATTTT CASSFSRTSTDTQYF
TRBJ1-2 TRBV6-1 NA few TGTGCCAGCAGTGAAGCGTCCGGCTGGAAAGTCGGCTACACCTTC CASSEASGWKVGYTF